The rows below give T cell receptor beta chains drawn from one sample of a study of blood T cell repertoires in COVID-19. Libraries were prepared by immunoSEQ multiplex PCR; TCRdb keeps only in-frame clonotypes and omits some of them. In the table there are about 180,000 clones, 80% to 90% of which are singletons. Sequencing was carried out using peripheral blood. The receptors originated from a woman aged 80 or older with COVID-19, enrolled during active disease. Both conserved end residues are part of each CDR3. D genes are given only for firm matches. A clone size is listed for some rows: how often the clone was seen (once, few, many), or a class if it is expanded.

size: .
D: .
length: 14
J: TRBJ2-5
V: TRBV18
CDR3: CASSSLGAKETQYF
DNA: TGTGCCAGCTCGTCTTTGGGAGCCAAAGAGACCCAGTACTTC

size: .
D: .
length: 13
J: TRBJ2-5
V: TRBV19
CDR3: CASSIKVRETQYF
DNA: TGTGCCAGTAGTATAAAGGTGCGGGAGACCCAGTACTTC

size: .
D: .
length: 11
J: TRBJ2-1
V: TRBV2
CDR3: CASSSAWEQFF
DNA: TGTGCCAGCAGTTCAGCGTGGGAGCAGTTCTTC

size: .
D: TRBD1
length: 15
J: TRBJ1-2
V: TRBV7-9
CDR3: CASSQGQGDYYGYTF
DNA: TGTGCCAGCAGCCAAGGACAGGGCGATTACTATGGCTACACCTTC

size: .
D: TRBD2
length: 17
J: TRBJ2-3
V: TRBV5-1
CDR3: CASSSSPIAGGTDTQYF
DNA: TGCGCCAGCAGCTCGAGCCCTATCGCGGGAGGCACAGATACGCAGTATTTT

size: .
D: TRBD1
length: 16
J: TRBJ1-2
V: TRBV24-1
CDR3: CATSDHRQGPNYGYTF
DNA: TGTGCCACCAGTGATCATCGACAGGGTCCAAACTATGGCTACACCTTC

size: once
D: TRBD1
length: 13
J: TRBJ1-2
V: TRBV5-5
CDR3: CASRSQGVQGYTF
DNA: TGTGCCAGCAGATCGCAGGGGGTGCAGGGCTACACCTTC

size: .
D: TRBD1
length: 16
J: TRBJ1-1
V: TRBV11-1
CDR3: CASSFDRENMNTEAFF
DNA: TGTGCCAGCAGCTTCGACAGGGAAAACATGAACACTGAAGCTTTCTTT

size: once
D: .
length: 13
J: TRBJ2-3
V: TRBV9
CDR3: CASSLRNTDTQYF
DNA: TGTGCCAGCAGCCTCAGAAACACAGATACGCAGTATTTT

size: .
D: .
length: 12
J: TRBJ1-3
V: TRBV29-1
CDR3: CSVAGVGNTIYF
DNA: TGCAGCGTTGCGGGGGTGGGAAACACCATATATTTT

size: .
D: .
length: 15
J: TRBJ2-1
V: TRBV6-1
CDR3: CASSEAAAGWSEQFF
DNA: TGTGCCAGCAGTGAAGCGGCTGCAGGGTGGTCTGAGCAGTTCTTC

size: .
D: TRBD2
length: 18
J: TRBJ2-2
V: TRBV9
CDR3: CASSLSPLAGGPDGELFF
DNA: TGTGCCAGCAGCCTCAGCCCCCTAGCGGGAGGGCCGGACGGGGAGCTGTTTTTT

size: .
D: TRBD1
length: 14
J: TRBJ1-1
V: TRBV28
CDR3: CASSPGQGFTEAFF
DNA: TGTGCCAGCAGTCCTGGACAGGGGTTCACTGAAGCTTTCTTT

size: .
D: .
length: 12
J: TRBJ2-5
V: TRBV18
CDR3: CASSPAGETQYF
DNA: TGTGCCAGCTCACCAGCCGGAGAGACCCAGTACTTC

size: few
D: .
length: 14
J: TRBJ2-2
V: TRBV9
CDR3: CASSVLGATGELFF
DNA: TGTGCCAGCAGCGTACTAGGGGCCACCGGGGAGCTGTTTTTT

size: few
D: .
length: 15
J: TRBJ2-7
V: TRBV19
CDR3: CASSMGRGRTYEQYF
DNA: TGTGCCAGTAGTATGGGCAGGGGCCGTACCTACGAGCAGTACTTC

size: .
D: .
length: 12
J: TRBJ1-2
V: TRBV19
CDR3: CASSSSNYGYTF
DNA: TGTGCCAGTAGCTCGTCCAACTATGGCTACACCTTC